This T cell receptor beta chain was retrieved from a study of Ad26.COV2.S vaccination and SARS-CoV-2 variants. Sequencing used immunoSEQ multiplex PCR; TCRdb keeps in-frame clones, though not all of them. The sample contains roughly 320,000 clones, about 86% of which appear only once. Documented treatment: some 19 received Ad26.COV2.S at low or high dose, single or two shots; five or six received placebo; per-sample allocation not given. Repertoires come from day 63 after the first vaccine or placebo injection. Between the trimmed V and J ends, which lost 5 bases and 7 bases, there was a span of 12 bases. The CDR3 covers 13 residues. CDR1 is LNHDA, CDR2 SQIVND, per germline (reference sequence).

The sequencing used peripheral blood, collected in a trial of Ad26.COV2.S vaccine versus placebo. The rearrangement joins TRBV19 to TRBJ1-5; no definite D call. This clonotype was sampled from a person between 18 and 59 years old who received the Ad26.COV2.S COVID-19 vaccine or a placebo. The CDR3 sequence: CASSSSGRQPQHF. The CDR3 DNA is TGTGCCAGTAGTTCATCGGGGAGGCAGCCCCAGCATTTT.